This passage covers 5 T cell receptor beta chains from one sample sequenced in a study of T-cell memory formation after mild COVID-19. TCRdb ran MiXCR on the 5' RACE reads and lists one entry per CDR3 protein. The table shows roughly 100,000 distinct CDR3 sequences, with 15% to 20% occurring only once. Specimen: PBMCs or a T cell subset sorted from them (not recorded which). The receptor source for this set is an adult woman who had mild COVID-19 (a few samples of this study predate the infection). Cell type and time point are not known.

The chain uses TRBV25-1 and TRBJ2-1, with 11 bases identical to TRBD2. Trimming at V came to 6 bases and at J to 3 bases, leaving 7 bases not matched to a gene. CDR3 size: 16 residues. Germline V gives CDR1 MGHDK, CDR2 SYGVNS. CDR3 residues: CASSLAGGLSYNEQFF. CDR3 coding DNA: TGTGCCAGCAGCTTAGCGGGGGGGCTTAGCTACAATGAGCAGTTCTTC.

In this sample, this clonotype turned up a few times. The chain is built from TRBV21-1 and TRBJ2-5; the D call of TRBD1 is as the table states it, not checked on the DNA. TRBV21-1 is a pseudogene locus. CDR3 size: 16 residues. For the CDR3, the DNA is TGTGCCAGCAGTCCCACCTCCGTCGCTCCCTCACTGTCCCAGTACTTC. Translated, it gives CASSPTSVAPSLSQYF.

The CDR3 sequence is CASSQDSSGGGNYGYTF. CDR3 DNA: TGCGCCAGCAGCCAAGATTCCTCTGGGGGCGGAAACTATGGCTACACCTTC. This sequence joins TRBV4-1 and TRBJ1-2, with D maybe TRBD1 (6 bases). Trimming removed 0 bases from V and 2 bases from J, with 16 bases in between. Per the germline V gene, CDR1 is MGHRA and CDR2 is YSYEKL. The CDR3 is made up of 17 amino acids.

The V and J genes are TRBV5-5 and TRBJ2-1, with TRBD2 identical over 10 bases. CDR3 length: 16 amino acids. Germline lookup yields CDR1 SGHKS and CDR2 YYEKEE (reference sequence). V gave up 0 bases and J gave up 6 bases; unmatched junction bases: 6. In nucleotides, the CDR3 is TGTGCCAGCAGCTTGGTAGCGGGGGGACTTTTCAATGAGCAGTTCTTC. Translating gives CASSLVAGGLFNEQFF.

The rearrangement uses TRBV4-1 and TRBJ2-7, with no clear D. This CDR3 spans 15 amino acids. Looked up from germline, CDR1 is MGHRA and CDR2 is YSYEKL. V lost 0 bases and J lost 3, with 12 bases in between. The CDR3 loop reads CASSQEDGPFYEQYF. The DNA for the CDR3 is TGCGCCAGCAGCCAAGAGGACGGGCCCTTCTACGAGCAGTACTTC.